This T cell receptor (beta chain) was profiled in a study of T cell responses to AZD1222 COVID-19 vaccine. V gave up 2 bases and J gave up 5 bases, with 17 bases separating them. Germline V gene sequence: CDR1 KGHSH, CDR2 LQKENI. This CDR3 has 16 amino acids. Here immunoSEQ multiplex PCR was the method, and the copy in TCRdb shows in-frame clones only, minus some. This sample carries over 150,000 clones, approximately 93% of them seen once, and the ten largest clones take about 3.5%. The sequence derives from an adult who received the AZD1222 COVID-19 vaccine. V gene TRBV18 combines with J gene TRBJ2-3; possible D gene TRBD2, 5 bases. This sample comprised peripheral blood, obtained 28 days after the second AZD1222 dose. Here the CDR3 reads CASSPSAGPGGDTQYF. Written as DNA, the CDR3 is TGTGCCAGCTCACCAAGTGCGGGTCCAGGAGGAGATACGCAGTATTTT.